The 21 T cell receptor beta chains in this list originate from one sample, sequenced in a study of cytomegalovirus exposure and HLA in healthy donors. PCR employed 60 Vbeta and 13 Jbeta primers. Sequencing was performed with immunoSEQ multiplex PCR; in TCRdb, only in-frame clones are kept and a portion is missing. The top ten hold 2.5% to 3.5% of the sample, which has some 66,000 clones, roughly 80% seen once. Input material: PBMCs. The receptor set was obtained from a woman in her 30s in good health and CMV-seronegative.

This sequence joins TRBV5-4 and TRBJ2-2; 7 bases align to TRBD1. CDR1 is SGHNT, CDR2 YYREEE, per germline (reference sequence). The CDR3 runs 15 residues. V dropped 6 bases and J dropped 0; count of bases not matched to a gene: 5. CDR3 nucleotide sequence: TGTGCCAGCATGGGACAGAACGCGAACACCGGGGAGCTGTTTTTT. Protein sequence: CASMGQNANTGELFF.

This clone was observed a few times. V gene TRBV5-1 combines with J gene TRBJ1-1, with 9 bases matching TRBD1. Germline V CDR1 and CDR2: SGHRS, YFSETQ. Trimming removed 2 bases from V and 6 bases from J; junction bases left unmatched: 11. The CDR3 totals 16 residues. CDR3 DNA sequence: TGCGCCAGCAGCTTTGACGGGGGACAGGGTGTCCCTGAAGCTTTCTTT. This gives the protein CASSFDGGQGVPEAFF.

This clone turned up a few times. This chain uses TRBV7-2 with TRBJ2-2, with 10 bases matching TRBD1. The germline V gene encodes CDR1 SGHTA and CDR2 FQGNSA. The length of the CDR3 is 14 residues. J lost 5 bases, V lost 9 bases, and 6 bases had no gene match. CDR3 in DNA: TGTGCCAGTTCTCGGGACAGGGGAACCGGGGAGCTGTTTTTT. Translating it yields CASSRDRGTGELFF.

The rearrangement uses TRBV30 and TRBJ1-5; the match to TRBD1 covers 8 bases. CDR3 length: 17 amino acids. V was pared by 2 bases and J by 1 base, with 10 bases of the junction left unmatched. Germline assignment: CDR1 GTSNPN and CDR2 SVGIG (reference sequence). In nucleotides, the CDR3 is TGTGCCTGGAGTTCGGGTAGGGACAGGAGGAGCAATCAGCCCCAGCATTTT. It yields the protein CAWSSGRDRRSNQPQHF.

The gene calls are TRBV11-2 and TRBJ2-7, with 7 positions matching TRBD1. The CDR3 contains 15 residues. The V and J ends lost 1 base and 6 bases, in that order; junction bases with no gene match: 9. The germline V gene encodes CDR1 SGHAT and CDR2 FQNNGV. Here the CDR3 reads CASSLGVTGPSEQYF. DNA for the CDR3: TGTGCCAGCAGCTTAGGAGTGACAGGGCCTTCCGAGCAGTACTTC.

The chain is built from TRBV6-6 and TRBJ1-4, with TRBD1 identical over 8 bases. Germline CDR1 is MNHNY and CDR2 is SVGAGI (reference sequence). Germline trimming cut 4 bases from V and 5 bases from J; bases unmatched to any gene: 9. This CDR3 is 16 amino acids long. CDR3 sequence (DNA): TGTGCCAGCAGTTTGGACCTCAGGGGGCCGAATGAAAAACTGTTTTTT. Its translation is CASSLDLRGPNEKLFF.

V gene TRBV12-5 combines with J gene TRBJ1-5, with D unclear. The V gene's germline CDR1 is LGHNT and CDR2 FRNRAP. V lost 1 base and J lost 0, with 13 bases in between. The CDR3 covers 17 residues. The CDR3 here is CASGLDPWRYSNQPQHF. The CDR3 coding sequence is TGTGCTAGTGGTTTGGACCCATGGCGGTATAGCAATCAGCCCCAGCATTTT.

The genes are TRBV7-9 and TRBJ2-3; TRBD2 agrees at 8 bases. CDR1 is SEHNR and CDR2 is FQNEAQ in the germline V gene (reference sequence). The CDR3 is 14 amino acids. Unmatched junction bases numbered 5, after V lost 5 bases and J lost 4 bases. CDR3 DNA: TGTGCCAGCAGCGGACTAGCAGGGGCAGATACGCAGTATTTT. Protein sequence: CASSGLAGADTQYF.

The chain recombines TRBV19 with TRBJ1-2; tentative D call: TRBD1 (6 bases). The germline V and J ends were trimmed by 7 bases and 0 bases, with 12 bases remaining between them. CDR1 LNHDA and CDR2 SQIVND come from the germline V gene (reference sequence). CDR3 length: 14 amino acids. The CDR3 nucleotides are TGTGCCAGTAAGGACAGTCCTACTAACTATGGCTACACCTTC. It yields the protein CASKDSPTNYGYTF.

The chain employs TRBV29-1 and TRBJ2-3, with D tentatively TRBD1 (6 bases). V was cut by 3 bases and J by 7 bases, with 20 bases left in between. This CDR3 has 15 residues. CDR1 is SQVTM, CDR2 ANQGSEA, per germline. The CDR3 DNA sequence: TGCAGCGTTGAGCCCTTCTACAGGGCTCGGAATACGCAGTATTTT. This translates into CSVEPFYRARNTQYF.

CDR3 sequence: CASSIRGTGLTEAFF. The CDR3 DNA is TGTGCCAGTAGTATACGGGGGACAGGGCTCACTGAAGCTTTCTTT. J is TRBJ1-1 and V is TRBV19; 9 bases align to TRBD1. CDR3 size: 15 residues. The V and J ends lost 2 bases and 4 bases, in that order; junction bases with no gene match: 5. Germline V lookup: CDR1 LNHDA, CDR2 SQIVND (reference sequence). The full variable domain, in which reference TRBV19 and TRBJ1-1 provide the parts outside the CDR3, is DGGITQSPKYLFRKEGQNVTLSCEQNLNHDAMYWYRQDPGQGLRLIYYSQIVNDFQKGDIAEGYSVSREKKESFPLTVTSAQKNPTAFYLCASSIRGTGLTEAFFGQGTRLTVV.

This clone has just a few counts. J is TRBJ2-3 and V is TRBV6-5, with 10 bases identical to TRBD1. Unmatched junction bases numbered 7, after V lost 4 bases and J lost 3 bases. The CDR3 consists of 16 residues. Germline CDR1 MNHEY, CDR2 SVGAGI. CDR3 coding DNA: TGTGCCAGCAGTTTGGGCCGGACAGGGGGTACAGATACGCAGTATTTT. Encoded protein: CASSLGRTGGTDTQYF.

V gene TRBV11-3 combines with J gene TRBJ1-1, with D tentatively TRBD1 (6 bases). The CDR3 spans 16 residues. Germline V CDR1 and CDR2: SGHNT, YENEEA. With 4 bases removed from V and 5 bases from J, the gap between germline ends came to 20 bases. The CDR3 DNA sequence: TGTGCCAGCAGCTCGATCTCCTCCGGGGGGCGGACTGAAGCTTTCTTT. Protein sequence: CASSSISSGGRTEAFF. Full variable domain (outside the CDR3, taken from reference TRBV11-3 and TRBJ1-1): EAGVVQSPRYKIIEKKQPVAFWCNPISGHNTLYWYLQNLGQGPELLIRYENEEAVDDSQLPKDRFSAERLKGVDSTLKIQPAELGDSAVYLCASSSISSGGRTEAFFGQGTRLTVV.

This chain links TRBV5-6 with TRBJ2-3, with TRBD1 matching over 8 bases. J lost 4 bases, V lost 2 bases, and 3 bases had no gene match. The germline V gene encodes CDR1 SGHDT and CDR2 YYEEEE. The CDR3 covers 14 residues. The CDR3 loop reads CASSLDRGPDTQYF. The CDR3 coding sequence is TGTGCCAGCAGCTTAGACAGGGGCCCAGATACGCAGTATTTT.

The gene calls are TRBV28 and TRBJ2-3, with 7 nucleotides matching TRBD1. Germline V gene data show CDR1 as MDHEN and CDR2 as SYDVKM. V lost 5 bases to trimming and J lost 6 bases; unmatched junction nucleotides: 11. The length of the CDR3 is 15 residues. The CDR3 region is CASSLFDRASDTQYF. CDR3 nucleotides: TGTGCCAGCAGTCTATTTGACAGGGCCTCGGATACGCAGTATTTT.

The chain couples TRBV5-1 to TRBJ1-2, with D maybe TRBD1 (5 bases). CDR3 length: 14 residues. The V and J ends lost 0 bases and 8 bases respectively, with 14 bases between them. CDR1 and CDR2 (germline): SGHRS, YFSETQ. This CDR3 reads CASSLVGAGGGYTF. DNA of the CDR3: TGCGCCAGCAGCTTGGTCGGTGCGGGGGGGGGCTACACCTTC. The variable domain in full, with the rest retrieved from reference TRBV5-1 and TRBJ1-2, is KAGVTQTPRYLIKTRGQQVTLSCSPISGHRSVSWYQQTPGQGLQFLFEYFSETQRNKGNFPGRFSGRQFSNSRSEMNVSTLELGDSALYLCASSLVGAGGGYTFGSGTRLTVV.

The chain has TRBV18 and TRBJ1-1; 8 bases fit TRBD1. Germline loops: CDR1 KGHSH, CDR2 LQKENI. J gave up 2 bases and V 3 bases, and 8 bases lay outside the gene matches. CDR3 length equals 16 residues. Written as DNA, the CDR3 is TGTGCCAGCTCACCTACCCTAGGACAGGGCAACACTGAAGCTTTCTTT. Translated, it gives CASSPTLGQGNTEAFF.

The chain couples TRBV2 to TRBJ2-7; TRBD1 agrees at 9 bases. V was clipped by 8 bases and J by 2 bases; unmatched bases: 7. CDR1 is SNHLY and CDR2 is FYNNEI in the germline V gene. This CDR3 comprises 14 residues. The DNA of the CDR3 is TGTGCCAGCGAAAACGGGACAGGGCCCTACGAGCAGTACTTC. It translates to CASENGTGPYEQYF.

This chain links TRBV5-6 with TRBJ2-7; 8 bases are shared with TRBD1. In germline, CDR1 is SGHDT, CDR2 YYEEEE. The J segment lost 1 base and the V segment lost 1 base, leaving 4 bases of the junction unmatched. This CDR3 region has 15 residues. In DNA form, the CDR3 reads TGTGCCAGCAGCTTGTTGCGGGACAGGTCCTACGAGCAGTACTTC. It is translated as CASSLLRDRSYEQYF.

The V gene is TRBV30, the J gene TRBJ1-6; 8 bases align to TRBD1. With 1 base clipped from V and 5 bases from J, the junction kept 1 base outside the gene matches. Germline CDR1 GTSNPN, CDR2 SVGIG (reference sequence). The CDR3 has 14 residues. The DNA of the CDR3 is TGTGCCTGGAGTGGGGGACAGGATAATTCACCCCTCCACTTT. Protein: CAWSGGQDNSPLHF. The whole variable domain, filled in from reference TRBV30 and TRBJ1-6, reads SQTIHQWPATLVQPVGSPLSLECTVEGTSNPNLYWYRQAAGRGLQLLFYSVGIGQISSEVPQNLSASRPQDRQFILSSKKLLLSDSGFYLCAWSGGQDNSPLHFGNGTRLTVT.

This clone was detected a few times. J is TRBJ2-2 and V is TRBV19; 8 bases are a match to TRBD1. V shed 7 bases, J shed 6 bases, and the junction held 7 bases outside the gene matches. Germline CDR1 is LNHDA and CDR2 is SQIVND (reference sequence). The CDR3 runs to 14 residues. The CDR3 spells CASKVQGEAGELFF. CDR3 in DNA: TGTGCCAGTAAGGTACAGGGGGAAGCCGGGGAGCTGTTTTTT. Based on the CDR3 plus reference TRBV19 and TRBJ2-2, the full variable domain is DGGITQSPKYLFRKEGQNVTLSCEQNLNHDAMYWYRQDPGQGLRLIYYSQIVNDFQKGDIAEGYSVSREKKESFPLTVTSAQKNPTAFYLCASKVQGEAGELFFGEGSRLTVL.